Presented here are 23 T cell receptor beta chains from one specimen sequenced in a study of response to subunit inactivated influenza vaccine. TCRdb re-analysed the RT-PCR reads in MiXCR, keeping a single row per CDR3 protein. The table records around 790,000 distinct CDR3 sequences, around 21% of them present only once. The input for sequencing was PBMCs from blood, taken roughly 5 days after vaccination. Receptor source: a man in his fifties who received an inactivated influenza vaccine.

The CDR3 protein is CASSVGLAGGSGELFF. CDR3 DNA sequence: TGTGCCAGCAGCGTTGGACTAGCGGGAGGCTCCGGGGAGCTGTTTTTT. The rearrangement joins TRBV11-1 to TRBJ2-2; the match to TRBD2 covers 14 bases. The CDR3 is made up of 16 amino acids. The trim removed 5 bases at V and 6 bases at J, leaving 5 bases unmatched. Germline loops: CDR1 SGHAT, CDR2 FQDESV (reference sequence).

There are many counts of this clonotype. The chain combines TRBV5-1 with TRBJ2-1; 12 bases are shared with TRBD1. The CDR3 covers 15 residues. Germline loops: CDR1 SGHRS, CDR2 YFSETQ. The junction had 5 bases not matched to a gene; V was cut back by 3 bases and J by 7 bases. DNA for the CDR3: TGCGCCAGCAGCTATCCGGGACAGGGGGCGAATGAGCAGTTCTTC. It is translated as CASSYPGQGANEQFF.

The CDR3, as DNA: TGCAGTGCCCGGCCTTCGGGTGAAAAACTGTTTTTT. Protein sequence: CSARPSGEKLFF. The V and J genes are TRBV20-1 and TRBJ1-4; no reliable D call. The germline gives CDR1 DFQATT, CDR2 SNEGSKA (reference sequence). This CDR3 is built from 12 residues. V was clipped by 6 bases and J by 7 bases, with 12 bases between them.

The gene calls are TRBV6-1 and TRBJ2-7, with no clear D. Germline V gene sequence: CDR1 MNHNS, CDR2 SASEGT. The CDR3 contains 13 residues. V gave up 6 bases and J gave up 3 bases, with 12 bases separating them. The CDR3 nucleotides read TGTGCCAGCAGCCTACATCTGGGCTACGAGCAGTACTTC. It yields the protein CASSLHLGYEQYF.

The rearrangement joins TRBV11-2 to TRBJ1-4; the D gene is possibly TRBD1 (5 bases). Trimming left V 0 bases short and J 12 bases short, with 17 bases between. CDR1 and CDR2 (germline): SGHAT, FQNNGV. This CDR3 has 15 amino acids. The CDR3 sequence is CASSLDYDRVGELFF. The CDR3, as DNA: TGTGCCAGCAGCTTAGATTACGACAGAGTGGGAGAACTGTTTTTT.

The chain uses TRBV6-2 or TRBV6-3 and TRBJ2-7; TRBD2 is a possible D gene (5 bases). Trimming shortened V by 10 bases and J by 2 bases, and 21 bases separated the two germline ends. The CDR3 has 15 amino acids. CDR1 is MNHEY and CDR2 is SVGEGT in the germline V gene. The CDR3 reads CATFPLTSKTYEQYF. The CDR3 bases are TGTGCCACCTTCCCACTCACTAGTAAAACCTACGAGCAGTACTTC.

This clonotype has only a few counts. The V and J genes are TRBV20-1 and TRBJ2-2; D possibly corresponds to TRBD2 (6 bases). Deletions cut 1 base from V and 5 bases from J, with 14 bases between. The CDR3 is made up of 15 amino acids. Germline V gene data show CDR1 as DFQATT and CDR2 as SNEGSKA (reference sequence). The CDR3 DNA follows: TGCAGTGCTAGAGGAGGAGGGCTTGGAACCGGGGAGCTGTTTTTT. This sequence encodes CSARGGGLGTGELFF.

The chain combines TRBV18 with TRBJ2-1; D tentatively reads TRBD1 or TRBD2 (5 bases each). Trimming stripped 4 bases from V and 9 bases from J, with 16 bases between. Looked up from germline, CDR1 is KGHSH and CDR2 is LQKENI. The CDR3 runs to 14 residues. The CDR3 bases are TGTGCCAGCTCACTCGGGGCAAACCCGGGTGAGCAGTTCTTC. This encodes CASSLGANPGEQFF.

The chain links TRBV27 to TRBJ2-1; the match to TRBD2 covers 8 bases. Per germline, CDR1 MNHEY and CDR2 SMNVEV (reference sequence). The J segment lost 0 bases and the V segment lost 5 bases, leaving 12 bases of the junction unmatched. CDR3 size: 18 residues. The CDR3 loop reads CASSPPGRAWSSYNEQFF. The DNA of the CDR3 is TGTGCCAGCAGTCCCCCCGGGAGGGCATGGAGCTCCTACAATGAGCAGTTCTTC.

This chain links TRBV14 with TRBJ1-1; D call uncertain. CDR1 SGHDN and CDR2 FVKESK come from the germline V gene. CDR3 length: 15 residues. The V gene lost 4 bases and the J gene lost 0 bases, with 12 bases spanning the gap. The CDR3 bases are TGTGCCAGCAGCCGCGTACAAGCCATGAACACTGAAGCTTTCTTT. Translation gives CASSRVQAMNTEAFF.

This clonotype was picked up a small number of times. The V gene is TRBV28, the J gene TRBJ2-7; no reliable D call. Between the trimmed V and J ends, which lost 2 bases and 6 bases, there was a span of 11 bases. The CDR3 totals 13 residues. Germline assignment: CDR1 MDHEN and CDR2 SYDVKM. The CDR3, as DNA: TGTGCCAGCAGTTTAACCCCCGGCGGCGAGCAGTACTTC. The encoded protein is CASSLTPGGEQYF.

This clonotype was detected only a few times. CDR3 coding DNA: TGCAGCCTCTTATCCGGGACTAGCGGGAGATTCAGGTCCTACAATGAGCAGTTCTTC. It is translated as CSLLSGTSGRFRSYNEQFF. This chain joins TRBV20-1 and TRBJ2-1, with 14 positions matching TRBD2. CDR3 length: 19 residues. Germline values: CDR1 DFQATT, CDR2 SNEGSKA (reference sequence).

This clonotype was counted many times. V usage is TRBV6-2 or TRBV6-3 and J usage is TRBJ2-5; 7 bases map to TRBD2. CDR1 is MNHEY, CDR2 SVGEGT, per germline. This CDR3 comprises 14 residues. V was clipped by 7 bases and J by 7 bases; unmatched bases: 12. CDR3 region: CASTNGGGLGTQYF. CDR3 nucleotide sequence: TGTGCCAGCACCAACGGCGGGGGTTTAGGGACCCAGTACTTC.

The chain recombines TRBV10-3 with TRBJ2-1; TRBD2 matches at 7 bases. Germline assignment: CDR1 ENHRY and CDR2 SYGVKD. The CDR3 runs to 12 residues. Losses at the gene ends were 7 bases for V and 9 bases for J; bases not matched to a gene: 6. CDR3 protein: CAINPGGIEQFF. The CDR3 coding sequence is TGTGCCATCAACCCCGGGGGGATTGAGCAGTTCTTC.

The chain is built from TRBV3-1 and TRBJ2-2, with D possibly called TRBD1 or TRBD2 (5 bases each). Trimming stripped 3 bases from V and 2 bases from J, with 13 bases between. The CDR3 totals 16 residues. Germline CDR1 LGHDT, CDR2 YNNKEL (reference sequence). In nucleotides, the CDR3 is TGTGCCAGCAGCCACCGGGACCGATTTAACACCGGGGAGCTGTTTTTT. Protein: CASSHRDRFNTGELFF.

The chain is built from TRBV5-1 and TRBJ2-7; either TRBD1 or TRBD2 may fit D (6 bases each). Trimming removed 0 bases at V and 3 bases at J, with 13 bases between. The germline gives CDR1 SGHRS, CDR2 YFSETQ. The CDR3 loop spans 15 amino acids. CDR3 amino acids: CASSLGGGQHYEQYF. The CDR3 region has the DNA TGCGCCAGCAGCTTGGGGGGAGGACAGCACTACGAGCAGTACTTC.

This clonotype has a single count. The genes are TRBV13 and TRBJ2-7, with D perhaps TRBD1 or TRBD2 (5 bases each). This CDR3 region has 14 residues. Per germline, CDR1 PRHDT and CDR2 FYEKMQ (reference sequence). V was pared by 6 bases and J by 1 base, with 13 bases between. This chain's CDR3 is CASSQGTVSYEQYF. The CDR3 bases are TGTGCCAGCAGTCAAGGGACCGTATCCTACGAGCAGTACTTC.

This clonotype was detected ten times or more. The rearrangement links TRBV5-1 to TRBJ2-7; 9 bases align to TRBD1. Germline V lookup: CDR1 SGHRS, CDR2 YFSETQ. The length of the CDR3 is 14 residues. Germline trimming cut 2 bases from V and 4 bases from J; bases unmatched to any gene: 4. CDR3 loop: CASSLSGTGYEQYF. In DNA, the CDR3 is TGCGCCAGCAGCTTATCCGGGACAGGGTACGAGCAGTACTTC.

This clonotype appeared a few times. J is TRBJ2-7 and V is TRBV9; D gene unclear. The ends were cut back, 6 bases at V and 3 bases at J, with 7 bases in the middle. This CDR3 comprises 11 residues. In germline, CDR1 is SGDLS, CDR2 YYNGEE. The CDR3 DNA follows: TGTGCCAGCATCCTGTTCTACGAGCAGTACTTC. The encoded protein is CASILFYEQYF.

The rearrangement links TRBV3-1 to TRBJ2-1, with D perhaps TRBD1 (5 bases). Germline CDR1 LGHDT, CDR2 YNNKEL (reference sequence). V was clipped by 3 bases and J by 7 bases, with 7 bases between them. The CDR3 extends over 12 amino acids. In nucleotides, the CDR3 is TGTGCCAGCAGCCAGGGGCCGAATGAGCAGTTCTTC. Translating it yields CASSQGPNEQFF.

The table lists this clonotype with a few counts. The V call is TRBV7-8, the J call TRBJ2-2, with D uncertain. This CDR3 comprises 14 residues. The germline CDR1 and CDR2 sequences are SGHVS and FQNEAQ. V was pared by 5 bases and J by 6 bases, with 13 bases between. Here the CDR3 reads CASSPKRTAGELFF. The DNA for the CDR3 is TGTGCCAGCAGCCCGAAGCGTACAGCCGGGGAGCTGTTTTTT.

As regards this clonotype: Just one base apart from a much larger clone, this may be a read error. The V call is TRBV5-5, the J call TRBJ2-3; a possible D gene is TRBD2 (5 bases). This CDR3 contains 16 residues. V lost 2 bases and J 0 bases, leaving 13 bases between the germline ends. Germline values: CDR1 SGHKS, CDR2 YYEKEE (reference sequence). Here the CDR3 DNA reads TGTGCCAGCAGCTTCGGCGGGTGGACTAGCACAGATACGCAGTATTTT. Protein: CASSFGGWTSTDTQYF.

V gene TRBV6-1 combines with J gene TRBJ2-3, with D possibly being TRBD2 (6 bases). The germline gives CDR1 MNHNS, CDR2 SASEGT. Trimming pared 6 bases from V and 1 base from J, leaving 20 bases between. The CDR3 contains 17 residues. CDR3 sequence reads: CASSSPGVAARTDTQYF. The DNA of the CDR3 is TGTGCCAGCAGCTCGCCGGGGGTGGCCGCACGCACAGATACGCAGTATTTT.